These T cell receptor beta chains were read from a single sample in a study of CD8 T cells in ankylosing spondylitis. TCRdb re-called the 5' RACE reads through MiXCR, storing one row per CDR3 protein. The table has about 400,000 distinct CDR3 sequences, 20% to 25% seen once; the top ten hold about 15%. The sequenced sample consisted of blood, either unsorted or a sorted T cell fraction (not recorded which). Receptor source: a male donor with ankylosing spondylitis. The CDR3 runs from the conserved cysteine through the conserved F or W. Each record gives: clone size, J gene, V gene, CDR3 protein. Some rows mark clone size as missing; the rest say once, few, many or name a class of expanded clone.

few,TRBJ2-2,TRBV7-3,CASSLGLGPTGELFF
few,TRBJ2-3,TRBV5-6,CASSLTSSGRSTDTQYF
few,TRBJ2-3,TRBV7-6,CASSFWEADTQYF
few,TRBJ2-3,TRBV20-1,CSARPSGGTDTQYF
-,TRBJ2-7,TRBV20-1,CSARLAPNSYEQYF
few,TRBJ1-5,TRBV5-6,CASSAGSGVDNQPQHF
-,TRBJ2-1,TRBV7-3,CASSLMRGRDEQFF
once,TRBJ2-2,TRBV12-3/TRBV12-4,CASSFVGAANTGELFF
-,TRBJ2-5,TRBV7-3,CASSRGGLRETQYF
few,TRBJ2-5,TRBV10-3,CAISADRGTQETQYF
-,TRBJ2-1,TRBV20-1,CSATAAGGYNEQFF
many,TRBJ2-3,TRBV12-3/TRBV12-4,CASRSSSTDTQYF
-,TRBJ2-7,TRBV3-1,CASSQDTRQGGEQYF
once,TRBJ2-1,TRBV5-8,CASSLGLLDEQFF
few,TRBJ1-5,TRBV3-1,CASSQGGSPGDQPQHF
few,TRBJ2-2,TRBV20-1,CSARPSGRSGELFF
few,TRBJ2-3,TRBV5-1,CASSFAGRGDTQYF
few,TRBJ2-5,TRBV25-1,CASSEFRGLEETQYF
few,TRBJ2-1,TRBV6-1,CASIQTRNSYNEQFF
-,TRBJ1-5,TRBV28,CASSPEGTYSNQPQHF
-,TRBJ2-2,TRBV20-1,CSARVVGGPITGELFF
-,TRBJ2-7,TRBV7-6,CASSLSEVRSYEQYF
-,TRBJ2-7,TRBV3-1,CASSQGNHYEQYF
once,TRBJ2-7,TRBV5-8,CASSRDRAEQYF
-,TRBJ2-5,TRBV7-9,CASSLGTKGPDF
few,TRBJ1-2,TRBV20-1,CSAREPAYGYTF
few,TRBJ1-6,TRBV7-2,CASSLDGGNSPLHF
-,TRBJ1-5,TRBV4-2,CASSQDGTGDQPQHF
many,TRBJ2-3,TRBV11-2,CASSLESRDTDTQYF